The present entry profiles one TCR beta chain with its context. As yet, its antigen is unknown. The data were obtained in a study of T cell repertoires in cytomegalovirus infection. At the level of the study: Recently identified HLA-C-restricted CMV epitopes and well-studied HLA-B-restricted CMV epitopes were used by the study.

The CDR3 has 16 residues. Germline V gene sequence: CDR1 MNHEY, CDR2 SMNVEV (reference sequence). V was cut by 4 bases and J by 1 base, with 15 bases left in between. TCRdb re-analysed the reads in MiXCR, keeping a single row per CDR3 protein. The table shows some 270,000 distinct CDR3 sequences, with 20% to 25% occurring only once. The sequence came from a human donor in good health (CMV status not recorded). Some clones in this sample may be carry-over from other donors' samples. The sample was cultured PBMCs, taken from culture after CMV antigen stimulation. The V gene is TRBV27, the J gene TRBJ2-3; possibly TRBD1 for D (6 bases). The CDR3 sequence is CASSSYMGAGTDTQYF. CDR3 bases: TGTGCCAGCAGTTCCTACATGGGGGCGGGCACAGATACGCAGTATTTT.